The rows below give T cell receptor beta chains drawn from one sample of a study of spatial heterogeneity in lung cancer. TCRdb fed the 5' RACE reads into MiXCR, producing one record per CDR3 protein. The table has about 22,000 distinct CDR3 sequences, 4% to 5% seen once. This specimen was PBMCs, taken at surgery. These receptors all stem from a male donor with early-stage non-small cell lung cancer. The CDR3 runs from the conserved cysteine through the conserved F or W. Fields, in order: clone size, V gene, J gene, D gene, CDR3 DNA, CDR3 protein. D genes are given only for firm matches. Clone size is shown for a subset of rows, as once, few, many or a class of expanded clone.

abundance: few
v_gene: TRBV9
j_gene: TRBJ2-1
d_gene: TRBD1
CDR3nt: TGTGCCAGCAGCGTAGTCCCAAGACAGGGTGCCAATGAGCAGTTCTTC
CDR3aa: CASSVVPRQGANEQFF

abundance: .
v_gene: TRBV3-1
j_gene: TRBJ2-1
d_gene: TRBD2
CDR3nt: TGTGCCAGCAGCCTCGGGACTAGCGGGATGTTAAATGAGCAGTTCTTC
CDR3aa: CASSLGTSGMLNEQFF

abundance: many
v_gene: TRBV7-9
j_gene: TRBJ1-1
d_gene: .
CDR3nt: TGTGCCAGCAGCTTAACTTCGGTGAACACTGAAGCTTTCTTT
CDR3aa: CASSLTSVNTEAFF

abundance: many
v_gene: TRBV5-4
j_gene: TRBJ2-7
d_gene: TRBD1
CDR3nt: TGTGCCAGCAGCTCGACAGGGACCGCCCACTACGAGCAGTACTTC
CDR3aa: CASSSTGTAHYEQYF

abundance: .
v_gene: TRBV12-3/TRBV12-4
j_gene: TRBJ2-7
d_gene: TRBD2
CDR3nt: TGTGCCAGCAGGCCCGGGACTAGCGGGAGTAGCAACGAGCAGTACTTC
CDR3aa: CASRPGTSGSSNEQYF

abundance: many
v_gene: TRBV7-9
j_gene: TRBJ1-2
d_gene: .
CDR3nt: TGTGCCAGCAGCTTAGCAGGAAACTATGGCTACACCTTC
CDR3aa: CASSLAGNYGYTF

abundance: many
v_gene: TRBV27
j_gene: TRBJ2-7
d_gene: TRBD2
CDR3nt: TGTGCCAGCAGTCCAGGGACTAGCGGATCCTACGAGCAGTACTTC
CDR3aa: CASSPGTSGSYEQYF

abundance: many
v_gene: TRBV15
j_gene: TRBJ2-1
d_gene: .
CDR3nt: TGTGCCACCAGCAGACCTCAACTGACAGTCTACAATGAGCAGTTCTTC
CDR3aa: CATSRPQLTVYNEQFF

abundance: few
v_gene: TRBV7-6
j_gene: TRBJ1-3
d_gene: .
CDR3nt: TGTGCCAGCAGCTTAGGGACAGCCAGTAACTCTGGAAACACCATATATTTT
CDR3aa: CASSLGTASNSGNTIYF

abundance: few
v_gene: TRBV5-5
j_gene: TRBJ1-1
d_gene: .
CDR3nt: TGTGCCAGCAGCCAGTGGACAGCCTATGGGACTGAAGCTTTCTTT
CDR3aa: CASSQWTAYGTEAFF

abundance: many
v_gene: TRBV5-1
j_gene: TRBJ2-1
d_gene: .
CDR3nt: TGCGCCAGCAGCTTGCAACTAGCCAGGGATGAGCAGTTCTTC
CDR3aa: CASSLQLARDEQFF

abundance: many
v_gene: TRBV15
j_gene: TRBJ2-3
d_gene: .
CDR3nt: TGTGCCACCAGCAGAGATTTTGGCACAGATACGCAGTATTTT
CDR3aa: CATSRDFGTDTQYF

abundance: few
v_gene: TRBV7-3
j_gene: TRBJ2-5
d_gene: TRBD2
CDR3nt: TGTGCCAGCAGCCCCGGGACTAGCGGGAGGGAAGAGACCCAGTACTTC
CDR3aa: CASSPGTSGREETQYF

abundance: many
v_gene: TRBV27
j_gene: TRBJ1-1
d_gene: TRBD1
CDR3nt: TGTGCCAGCAGTTTATCGACGGACAGGGGTGAAGCTTTCTTT
CDR3aa: CASSLSTDRGEAFF

abundance: .
v_gene: TRBV28
j_gene: TRBJ2-3
d_gene: TRBD2
CDR3nt: TGTGCCAGCAGCCTCGCGGGACTAGCAAAAGATACGCAGTATTTT
CDR3aa: CASSLAGLAKDTQYF

abundance: many
v_gene: TRBV20-1
j_gene: TRBJ2-3
d_gene: .
CDR3nt: TGCAGTGCTAGTAGTATTGGGGAGGCCTTCACAGATACGCAGTATTTT
CDR3aa: CSASSIGEAFTDTQYF

abundance: many
v_gene: TRBV6-2/TRBV6-3
j_gene: TRBJ2-7
d_gene: TRBD2
CDR3nt: TGTGCCAGCAGTTACTCGAGACTAGCGGGAGTCGAGCAGTACTTC
CDR3aa: CASSYSRLAGVEQYF

abundance: many
v_gene: TRBV25-1
j_gene: TRBJ2-2
d_gene: .
CDR3nt: TGTGCCAGCAGTGACCGGGTTCGGACCGGGGAGCTGTTTTTT
CDR3aa: CASSDRVRTGELFF

abundance: many
v_gene: TRBV9
j_gene: TRBJ1-1
d_gene: .
CDR3nt: TGTGCCAGCAGCCTAAATCCCTCGGGGGACACTGAAGCTTTCTTT
CDR3aa: CASSLNPSGDTEAFF

abundance: medium-sized
v_gene: TRBV9
j_gene: TRBJ2-7
d_gene: TRBD1
CDR3nt: TGTGCCAGCAGCGCCTCGGGACAGTCCTCCTACGAGCAGTACTTC
CDR3aa: CASSASGQSSYEQYF

abundance: many
v_gene: TRBV2
j_gene: TRBJ1-4
d_gene: .
CDR3nt: TGTGCCAGCAGTTTTCAGGGATATAATGAAAAACTGTTTTTT
CDR3aa: CASSFQGYNEKLFF

abundance: many
v_gene: TRBV5-1
j_gene: TRBJ2-7
d_gene: TRBD2
CDR3nt: TGCGCCAGCAGCCGAGGGACTAGCGGGAGTACGGCCTACGAGCAGTACTTC
CDR3aa: CASSRGTSGSTAYEQYF

abundance: medium-sized
v_gene: TRBV5-4
j_gene: TRBJ2-7
d_gene: TRBD1
CDR3nt: TGTGCCAGCAGCTACGGGACAGGGGGTTACGAGCAGTACTTC
CDR3aa: CASSYGTGGYEQYF

abundance: many
v_gene: TRBV4-1
j_gene: TRBJ2-5
d_gene: .
CDR3nt: TGCGCCAGCAGCCAAGAACAGGGTCTCGTAGAGACCCAGTACTTC
CDR3aa: CASSQEQGLVETQYF

abundance: many
v_gene: TRBV28
j_gene: TRBJ2-2
d_gene: .
CDR3nt: TGTGCCAGCAGTTTTACAGGACCACCCGGTGGCGGGGAGCTGTTTTTT
CDR3aa: CASSFTGPPGGGELFF

abundance: many
v_gene: TRBV15
j_gene: TRBJ2-5
d_gene: .
CDR3nt: TGTGCCACCAGCGGCCCCGGGGACCCAGGGCAAGAGACCCAGTACTTC
CDR3aa: CATSGPGDPGQETQYF

abundance: .
v_gene: TRBV24-1
j_gene: TRBJ2-2
d_gene: TRBD1
CDR3nt: TGTGCCACCAGTGATCACGGGACAGGGAAATCTGACGGGGAGCTGTTTTTT
CDR3aa: CATSDHGTGKSDGELFF

abundance: many
v_gene: TRBV11-2
j_gene: TRBJ2-1
d_gene: .
CDR3nt: TGTGCCAGCAGACCACGCGGGGTTAGCTCCTACAATGAGCAGTTCTTC
CDR3aa: CASRPRGVSSYNEQFF

abundance: many
v_gene: TRBV7-2
j_gene: TRBJ2-5
d_gene: .
CDR3nt: TGTGCCAGCAGCCCCGGGGTCGGAGAGACCCAGTACTTC
CDR3aa: CASSPGVGETQYF

abundance: many
v_gene: TRBV15
j_gene: TRBJ2-4
d_gene: TRBD1
CDR3nt: TGTGCCACCAGCAGGAGACAGGGCACCAAAAACATTCAGTACTTC
CDR3aa: CATSRRQGTKNIQYF

abundance: .
v_gene: TRBV4-3
j_gene: TRBJ2-6
d_gene: TRBD2
CDR3nt: TGCGCCAGCAGCCCATCATGGGAGGGATATTTTGGGGCCAACGTCCTGACTTTC
CDR3aa: CASSPSWEGYFGANVLTF

abundance: .
v_gene: TRBV4-3
j_gene: TRBJ1-2
d_gene: .
CDR3nt: TGCGCCAGCAGCCTCTCCCCCCCCGGGGGTAGCGACTATGGCTACACCTTC
CDR3aa: CASSLSPPGGSDYGYTF

abundance: many
v_gene: TRBV3-1
j_gene: TRBJ2-7
d_gene: .
CDR3nt: TGTGCCAGCAGCCAGTGGCAATCCTACGAGCAGTACTTC
CDR3aa: CASSQWQSYEQYF

abundance: .
v_gene: TRBV4-1
j_gene: TRBJ2-2
d_gene: TRBD1
CDR3nt: TGCGCCAGCAGCCATCCTCCGGGACAGGGGGGCACCGGGGAGCTGTTTTTT
CDR3aa: CASSHPPGQGGTGELFF

abundance: few
v_gene: TRBV3-1
j_gene: TRBJ1-1
d_gene: .
CDR3nt: TGTGCCAGCAGCCAAGGGGCAGCCGGAGGGGAGACTGAAGCTTTCTTT
CDR3aa: CASSQGAAGGETEAFF

abundance: many
v_gene: TRBV6-6
j_gene: TRBJ2-5
d_gene: .
CDR3nt: TGTGCCAGCAGTTACGGCCTCCAAGAGACCCAGTACTTC
CDR3aa: CASSYGLQETQYF

abundance: many
v_gene: TRBV7-9
j_gene: TRBJ2-1
d_gene: .
CDR3nt: TGTGCCAGCAGCTCCAGCGGGACAGCCTACAATGAGCAGTTCTTC
CDR3aa: CASSSSGTAYNEQFF

abundance: .
v_gene: TRBV7-8
j_gene: TRBJ2-3
d_gene: TRBD2
CDR3nt: TGTGCCAGCAGCCCTGGGACTAGCGGGACTGATACGCAGTATTTT
CDR3aa: CASSPGTSGTDTQYF

abundance: many
v_gene: TRBV6-5
j_gene: TRBJ2-7
d_gene: .
CDR3nt: TGTGCCAGCAGTGACTCCGGGGCCTACGAGCAGTACTTC
CDR3aa: CASSDSGAYEQYF

abundance: few
v_gene: TRBV7-9
j_gene: TRBJ2-7
d_gene: TRBD1
CDR3nt: TGTGCCAGCAGCCATACAGGGGTTTGGGAGCAGTACTTC
CDR3aa: CASSHTGVWEQYF

abundance: many
v_gene: TRBV7-2
j_gene: TRBJ2-5
d_gene: .
CDR3nt: TGTGCCAGCAGCTTAGAAAAGAGGACCCAGTACTTC
CDR3aa: CASSLEKRTQYF

abundance: many
v_gene: TRBV27
j_gene: TRBJ1-1
d_gene: .
CDR3nt: TGTGCCAGCAGCCACCTTTTAGGTCAGGGGTGGACTGAAGCTTTCTTT
CDR3aa: CASSHLLGQGWTEAFF

abundance: few
v_gene: TRBV28
j_gene: TRBJ1-1
d_gene: TRBD1
CDR3nt: TGTGCCAGCAGTTTGACAGGGGCGAACACTGAAGCTTTCTTT
CDR3aa: CASSLTGANTEAFF

abundance: many
v_gene: TRBV4-2
j_gene: TRBJ2-6
d_gene: .
CDR3nt: TGTGCCAGCAGCCAAGCTGTGGGGCAGGTCTCCGTCTCTGGGGCCAACGTCCTGACTTTC
CDR3aa: CASSQAVGQVSVSGANVLTF

abundance: many
v_gene: TRBV3-1
j_gene: TRBJ2-7
d_gene: TRBD2
CDR3nt: TGTGCCAGCAGCCAACCTGGACTAGCGGGGCGACCCTACGAGCAGTACTTC
CDR3aa: CASSQPGLAGRPYEQYF